This T cell receptor (beta chain) was found in a study of low-dose radiotherapy and immunotherapy resistance in tumors. Both TCRalpha and TCRbeta chains were reverse transcribed with V-gene-specific primers. TCR amplification involved 20 to 25 PCR cycles with a constant-region primer and V-primer adapter. Following isolation, mRNA was amplified via in vitro transcription. TCRdb fed the reads into MiXCR, producing one record per CDR3 protein. The sample has 64,000 or so distinct CDR3 sequences, about 30% seen once. This CDR3 is built from 15 residues. The V and J ends lost 6 bases and 1 base, in that order; junction bases with no gene match: 5. The V gene's germline CDR1 is SGHTA and CDR2 FQGNSA. Time point: before trial treatment.

The source is a male donor with rectosigmoid adenocarcinoma. The V and J genes are TRBV7-2 and TRBJ2-7; 11 nucleotides align to TRBD2. The specimen comprised PBMCs, sampled before treatment. CDR3 DNA: TGTGCCAGCAGTAGACTAGCGGGGAATTCCTACGAGCAGTACTTC. This encodes CASSRLAGNSYEQYF.